A selection of T cell receptor beta chains follows, all from one sample in a study of cytomegalovirus exposure and HLA in healthy donors. The method was immunoSEQ multiplex PCR; TCRdb's version includes in-frame clones alone and lacks a portion of them. The sample lists 130,000 to 150,000 clones, roughly three quarters occurring once. Source material: PBMCs. All receptors come from a male donor in good health and CMV-seronegative. CDR3s include the opening cysteine and the closing phenylalanine or tryptophan. A D gene is named only where the DNA matches it firmly. Clone size, where shown, is once, few, many, or a class for clones that have expanded.

.,TRBV9,.,TRBJ2-2,TGTGCCAGCACCCCGTGGGGCCTGGGGGAGCTGTTTTTT,CASTPWGLGELFF
TRBD1,TRBV7-2,.,TRBJ2-2,TGTGCCAGCAGATCGGACAGGGGGCGAACCGGGGAGCTGTTTTTT,CASRSDRGRTGELFF
TRBD2,TRBV27,.,TRBJ2-2,TGTGCCAGCACCCCTAGCGGGGGGGACCCGAGGACCGGGGAGCTGTTTTTT,CASTPSGGDPRTGELFF
TRBD1,TRBV18,.,TRBJ1-1,TGTGCCAGCTCACCCTGGACAGGGGGGGACACTGAAGCTTTCTTT,CASSPWTGGDTEAFF
.,TRBV5-1,.,TRBJ1-1,TGCGCCAGCAGCACCCAGGCAAACACTGAAGCTTTCTTT,CASSTQANTEAFF
.,TRBV6-5,.,TRBJ2-3,TGTGCCAGCAGCCTTACAGGGATAGATACGCAGTATTTT,CASSLTGIDTQYF
TRBD2,TRBV7-2,.,TRBJ2-7,TGTGCCAGCAGCTTAAATAGCGGGGGGGGAGCACTGGCCGAGCAGTACTTC,CASSLNSGGGALAEQYF
TRBD1,TRBV5-6,few,TRBJ2-7,TGTGCCAGCAGCCCATCGCCGACAGGGATCTACGAGCAGTACTTC,CASSPSPTGIYEQYF
TRBD1,TRBV15,few,TRBJ1-4,TGTGCCACCAGCAGGACATTACAGGGGTCGGGTGAAAAACTGTTTTTT,CATSRTLQGSGEKLFF
.,TRBV5-1,once,TRBJ2-1,TGCGCCAGCAGCTTGGACACCTACAATGAGCAGTTCTTC,CASSLDTYNEQFF
.,TRBV10-1,.,TRBJ1-4,TGCGCCAGCAGTGCCGGGGGAGGTGAAAAACTGTTTTTT,CASSAGGGEKLFF
.,TRBV6-5,.,TRBJ2-7,TGTGCCAGCAGTTCCCGACAGGGAGGTAGAGTATACTTC,CASSSRQGGRVYF
.,TRBV18,.,TRBJ2-5,TGTGCCAGCTCACCACGAACTCGTCAAGAGACCCAGTACTTC,CASSPRTRQETQYF
.,TRBV28,once,TRBJ1-5,TGTGCCAGCAGTTTATCGGGGGGGAGGAATCAGCCCCAGCATTTT,CASSLSGGRNQPQHF
.,TRBV28,few,TRBJ1-2,TGTGCCAGCAGTTTAAGGGGAAGTGGCTACACCTTC,CASSLRGSGYTF
TRBD2,TRBV10-3,.,TRBJ2-3,TGTGCCATCAGAACCAGCGGGGGTTCCACAGATACGCAGTATTTT,CAIRTSGGSTDTQYF
TRBD1,TRBV29-1,.,TRBJ2-1,TGCAGCGTTGAAGGGACAGGGGGCTACAATGAGCAGTTCTTC,CSVEGTGGYNEQFF
TRBD1,TRBV27,.,TRBJ1-2,TGTGCCAGCAGTTCCTGGGGGGACAGGGGGCGGGACTATGGCTACACCTTC,CASSSWGDRGRDYGYTF
.,TRBV6-5,.,TRBJ1-1,TGTGCCAGCACCCGAGGAAGTGAAGCTTTCTTT,CASTRGSEAFF
.,TRBV7-9,.,TRBJ1-5,TGTGCCAGCAGCCTACAGGGAGAGCAGCCCCAGCATTTT,CASSLQGEQPQHF
.,TRBV15,.,TRBJ2-7,TGTGCCACCAGCAGAGGAACCGGGGGTAGCAAGCGGTACTTC,CATSRGTGGSKRYF
TRBD1,TRBV13,once,TRBJ2-1,TGTGCCAGCACCTCGGACAGGGGGACCTACAATGAGCAGTTCTTC,CASTSDRGTYNEQFF
TRBD2,TRBV4-1,.,TRBJ2-1,TGCGCCAGCAGCCCGTCTTTCAGCGGGGGAGGGAATGAGCAGTTCTTC,CASSPSFSGGGNEQFF
.,TRBV9,.,TRBJ1-4,TGTGCCAGCAGCGTAGCGGGGGATCCAGGGCCTCATGAAAAACTGTTTTTT,CASSVAGDPGPHEKLFF
TRBD1,TRBV2,.,TRBJ2-5,TGTGCCAGCATTAGGACAGGGGGCACGAAGACCCAGTACTTC,CASIRTGGTKTQYF
TRBD1,TRBV27,.,TRBJ2-7,TGTGCCAGCAGTCCCCTTCGAGGGACAGACACCTACGAGCAGTACTTC,CASSPLRGTDTYEQYF
.,TRBV2,few,TRBJ2-2,TGTGCCAGCCAGACAGAGAACACCGGGGAGCTGTTTTTT,CASQTENTGELFF
.,TRBV9,.,TRBJ1-1,TGTGCCAGCAGCCCGGGGATGAACACTGAAGCTTTCTTT,CASSPGMNTEAFF
.,TRBV9,.,TRBJ2-2,TGTGCCAGCAGCGTAGAGGGGCACCTCGCGAACACCGGGGAGCTGTTTTTT,CASSVEGHLANTGELFF
TRBD2,TRBV5-1,.,TRBJ2-1,TGCGCCAGCAGCTCCGGCCTAGCGGGGGTTAGGGAGCAGTTCTTC,CASSSGLAGVREQFF
TRBD1,TRBV2,.,TRBJ2-7,TGTGCCAGCAGCCAACCGGACAGGGACTACGAGCAGTACTTC,CASSQPDRDYEQYF
.,TRBV7-2,.,TRBJ2-5,TGTGCCAGCAGCCTACTTACAGAGCCTGATGGGACCCAGTACTTC,CASSLLTEPDGTQYF
.,TRBV7-2,few,TRBJ2-2,TGTGCCAGCAGCTTAATGGGCCAGGGGTCCGGGGAGCTGTTTTTT,CASSLMGQGSGELFF
TRBD1,TRBV30,.,TRBJ1-1,TGTGCCTGCCAGACAGGGGGCTTTACTGAAGCTTTCTTT,CACQTGGFTEAFF
TRBD2,TRBV7-2,.,TRBJ2-3,TGTGCCAGCAGCCCGGGGGGGCTCACAGATACGCAGTATTTT,CASSPGGLTDTQYF
.,TRBV4-3,once,TRBJ1-6,TGCGCCAGCAGCCAAGATGGGAGGCAGCTAAATTCACCCCTCCACTTT,CASSQDGRQLNSPLHF
.,TRBV6-5,.,TRBJ2-2,TGTGCCAGCAGTCCGGGGTTTCCGCCCGGGGAGCTGTTTTTT,CASSPGFPPGELFF
TRBD2,TRBV6-5,.,TRBJ2-5,TGTGCCAGCTCTGCTAGCGGGGGCCGAGGGGAGACCCAGTACTTC,CASSASGGRGETQYF
.,TRBV18,.,TRBJ1-5,TGTGCCAGCTCACCGCAGGGAAGCAATCAGCCCCAGCATTTT,CASSPQGSNQPQHF
TRBD1,TRBV10-1,once,TRBJ1-1,TGCGCCAGCAGTGAAGGGGACAGTGAAGCTTTCTTT,CASSEGDSEAFF
.,TRBV2,.,TRBJ1-2,TGTGCCAGCAGCCGAACAGGGTTGGGCTACACCTTC,CASSRTGLGYTF
TRBD1,TRBV6-5,.,TRBJ2-7,TGTGCCAGCAGTTACCGGGACAGGGCTCTTCTCTACGAGCAGTACTTC,CASSYRDRALLYEQYF
.,TRBV5-1,.,TRBJ2-5,TGCGCCAGCAGCTTGCAAGGGGGGGTTGCTGAGACCCAGTACTTC,CASSLQGGVAETQYF
.,TRBV15,.,TRBJ2-7,TGTGCCACCAGCAGTCCGGGACGGAGGGAACACGAGCAGTACTTC,CATSSPGRREHEQYF
.,TRBV27,.,TRBJ2-7,TGTGCCAGCAGTTATGGACAGCTCTACGAGCAGTACTTC,CASSYGQLYEQYF